This record concerns one T cell receptor beta chain sequence. Its antigen target is currently unknown. One base away there is no much larger clone; base qualities are not given. Library prep was done by the immunoSEQ multiplex PCR assay. DNA from the cultured and isolated CD4+ T cells underwent TCR beta CDR3 sequencing. The study's own analysis went as follows. The analysis removed non-productive TCR sequences, trimmed reads to the CDR3 region, and retained only CDR3s that were 7 or more amino acids long. Antigen-specific clonotypes were identified using the MANAFEST web app by comparison of expansion in peptide wells against reference cultures. Positive clones required FDR<0.05 expansion versus reference and all other wells, odds ratio above 5, and frequency above 0.1% in two replicate wells. Clonotypes significantly expanded in SARS-CoV-2 spike wells and in at least one common cold coronavirus spike condition were defined as cross-reactive. Using the stringdist R package, CDR3 similarity was measured by Levenshtein distance, and unrooted trees were constructed with ape in R 3.6.1. This immuneACCESS table, as held by TCRdb, lists in-frame sequences with V and J called but not all clones. Of the missing ones, under half trace to an unresolved V gene in checked studies; the others have no known cause. V, J and clone size derive from that table, while D and trimming were established from the DNA sequence. This sample has some 20,000 clones in its table, and approximately 70% of those were observed once. The biggest ten clones account for 9.1% of the sample.

The ViraFEST assay stimulated PBMC with viral peptide pools and then used TCR sequencing to identify antigen-specific CD4+ T cell clonotypes by expansion. After less than 13 days of culture, CD4+ T cells were isolated with the EasySep CD4+ T cell isolation kit. Negative nucleocapsid antibody results before and after vaccination confirmed that the healthy vaccine recipients had no prior SARS-CoV-2 infection. Some 2 million PBMC per well were cultured in IMDM with roughly 5% human AB serum, 9 to 10 IU/ml IL-2 and gentamicin, plus 10 ug/ml peptides. Half of the culture medium was replaced with fresh IL-2-containing medium on days 3 and 7. Unless noted otherwise, every peptide stimulation condition was cultured in triplicate wells. Using Ficoll-Paque Plus gradient centrifugation, PBMC were separated from whole blood and then either used fresh or cryopreserved at -140C. The spike proteins of SARS-CoV-2 and of the common cold coronaviruses HCoV-NL63, HCoV-OC43 and HCoV-229E were spanned by overlapping peptide pools. The QIAamp micro DNA kit was used to extract genomic DNA from the cultured CD4+ T cells.

This specimen comes from a study of vaccination effects on CD4 cells after COVID-19 (dated by TCRdb to between 2020 and 2023). Background on the whole study: Participants received two doses of either the BNT162b2 or the mRNA-1273 mRNA SARS-CoV-2 vaccine. The study compared SARS-CoV-2 spike-specific CD4+ TCR repertoires before and after mRNA vaccination in COVID-19 convalescent patients and infection-naive vaccine recipients. Altogether, roughly 10 COVID-19 convalescent patients and a few SARS-CoV-2-naive healthy vaccine recipients made up the full study. Cultures from other donors in the study were sequenced with the Oncomine TCR Beta short-read assay on an Illumina iSeq 100.

Measured from the cysteine to the phenylalanine, the CDR3 is 16 residues long. The read is trimmed to its CDR3 DNA, 48 bases read in frame from base 1. From a lookup of the germline V gene, CDR1 and CDR2 are KGHSY and FQNENV. A distance of 10 bases separates the germline ends of V and J, which lose 0 bases and 2 bases respectively. The research as a whole found: The study was limited by a small number of convalescent patients, and early post-infection timepoints were lacking. Marked clonal contraction was observed in both infection-induced and vaccine-induced clones at late post-vaccination timepoints, consistent with waning T cell responses. Among healthy vaccine recipients, nearly all vaccine-induced clones were SARS-CoV-2 mono-reactive, and only 1 of 255 was cross-reactive with common cold coronaviruses.

The V gene is TRBV16 and the J gene is TRBJ2-2, with the D call perhaps TRBD1 or TRBD2, as 5 bases match in each case. This clonotype was obtained from a human donor who received a COVID-19 vaccine. Material: CD4+ T cells from PBMCs cultured with HCoV-NL63 spike peptides, obtained before COVID-19 vaccination. The sample's cell subset or site label, decoded: HCoV-NL63 spike overlapping peptide pool stimulation. In nucleotides, the sequence is TGTGCCAGCAGCCAATCCTCGGGACCCAACACCGGGGAGCTGTTTTTT. This yields the protein CASSQSSGPNTGELFF.